One and the same sample provided the 25 T cell receptor beta chains below, sequenced in a study of OX40 agonist ivuxolimab in advanced cancers. The method was immunoSEQ multiplex PCR; TCRdb's version includes in-frame clones alone and lacks a portion of them. In the table there are about 100,000 clones, less than 95% of which are singletons. The source material was CD4+ or CD8+ T cells sorted from blood, sampled in a trial of the OX40 agonist ivuxolimab. All receptors derive from an adult with an advanced solid tumor such as melanoma, head and neck, liver or kidney cancer.

The chain recombines TRBV11-2 with TRBJ2-7; perhaps TRBD2 as D (5 bases). This CDR3 comprises 15 residues. The V gene's germline CDR1 is SGHAT and CDR2 FQNNGV. Trimming removed 1 base from V and 0 bases from J, with 10 bases in between. CDR3 bases: TGTGCCAGCAGCTTAGTAACGGGAAGCTCCTACGAGCAGTACTTC. It translates to CASSLVTGSSYEQYF.

J is TRBJ2-7 and V is TRBV11-3; D is ambiguous. This CDR3 spans 17 amino acids. The V and J ends lost 0 bases and 2 bases respectively, with 17 bases between them. CDR1 is SGHNT, CDR2 YENEEA, per germline. The CDR3, as DNA: TGTGCCAGCAGCTTAGATTCTCGGGCGGAAGTTACCTACGAGCAGTACTTC. Translated: CASSLDSRAEVTYEQYF.

The CDR3 nucleotides read TGTGCCAGCAGTATGGACAGGGGGCTTGACACCGGGGAGCTGTTTTTT. This encodes CASSMDRGLDTGELFF. The chain links TRBV27 to TRBJ2-2, with 11 bases that match TRBD1. Trimming took 5 bases from V and 3 from J; bases not matched to a gene: 5. Germline CDR1 reads MNHEY; CDR2 reads SMNVEV (reference sequence). The CDR3 covers 16 residues.

The genes are TRBV20-1 and TRBJ1-2; a possible D gene is TRBD1 (6 bases). This CDR3 comprises 11 residues. Germline CDR1 DFQATT, CDR2 SNEGSKA (reference sequence). Trimming took 6 bases from V and 5 from J, leaving 10 bases between them. The CDR3 DNA reads as TGCAGTGCAACCGGGACATATGGCTACACCTTC. This translates into CSATGTYGYTF.

The gene calls are TRBV15 and TRBJ2-5; no reliable D call. The CDR3 contains 12 residues. V lost 0 bases, J lost 5 bases, and 4 bases lay in between. CDR1 LNHNV and CDR2 YYDKDF come from the germline V gene (reference sequence). CDR3 sequence: CATSRESETQYF. The CDR3 bases are TGTGCCACCAGCAGAGAATCGGAGACCCAGTACTTC.

The chain carries TRBV11-3 and TRBJ2-5, with D unclear. There are 14 residues in the CDR3. Germline V lookup: CDR1 SGHNT, CDR2 YENEEA. Trimming shortened V by 2 bases and J by 2 bases, and 9 bases separated the two germline ends. The CDR3 is CASSLSLGQETQYF. The DNA for the CDR3 is TGTGCCAGCAGCTTATCTCTGGGGCAAGAGACCCAGTACTTC. The variable domain in full, completed from reference TRBV11-3 and TRBJ2-5, reads EAGVVQSPRYKIIEKKQPVAFWCNPISGHNTLYWYLQNLGQGPELLIRYENEEAVDDSQLPKDRFSAERLKGVDSTLKIQPAELGDSAVYLCASSLSLGQETQYFGPGTRLLVL.

The CDR3 spells CASSEGLERVRETQYF. Written as DNA, the CDR3 is TGTGCCAGCAGTGAAGGGTTAGAGAGGGTCAGGGAGACCCAGTACTTC. The chain carries TRBV6-1 and TRBJ2-5; TRBD2 might be the D (5 bases). The CDR3 sequence is 16 residues long. Germline V gives CDR1 MNHNS, CDR2 SASEGT. V was cut by 1 base and J by 5 bases, with 17 bases left in between.

Of note for this clone: This specimen includes other DNA sequences encoding the same CDR3. In DNA form, the CDR3 reads TGTGCCAGTTCCCCGGGACAGGGGAATCAGCCCCAGCATTTT. Amino acid sequence: CASSPGQGNQPQHF. The chain has TRBV18 and TRBJ1-5, with 10 positions matching TRBD1. Trimming at V came to 9 bases and at J to 4 bases, leaving 6 bases not matched to a gene. Germline CDR1 is KGHSH and CDR2 is LQKENI. The CDR3 is 14 residues long.

This chain connects TRBV18 to TRBJ1-1; D is possibly TRBD1 (6 bases). In germline, CDR1 is KGHSH, CDR2 LQKENI. The CDR3 length is 18 residues. V was trimmed by 3 bases and J by 0 bases, leaving 20 bases between them. CDR3 in DNA: TGTGCCAGCTCACCTACCGGACAGAGCCTATTTATGAACACTGAAGCTTTCTTT. Translation: CASSPTGQSLFMNTEAFF.

The rearrangement joins TRBV27 to TRBJ1-5, with D perhaps TRBD1 (5 bases). This CDR3 contains 13 residues. V lost 5 bases to trimming and J lost 7 bases, with 12 bases between them. Germline CDR1 MNHEY, CDR2 SMNVEV (reference sequence). The CDR3, as DNA: TGTGCCAGCAGTGTCAGGGATAGACAGCCCCAGCATTTT. It specifies CASSVRDRQPQHF.

The chain uses TRBV7-2 and TRBJ2-7, with D perhaps TRBD1 (5 bases). Germline loops: CDR1 SGHTA, CDR2 FQGNSA. This CDR3 contains 14 residues. Trimming left V 4 bases short and J 3 bases short, with 13 bases between. The CDR3 DNA is TGTGCCAGCAGCTCAGACAGTCTCATCTACGAGCAGTACTTC. Translation gives CASSSDSLIYEQYF. Combining the CDR3 with reference TRBV7-2 and TRBJ2-7 gives the whole variable domain GAGVSQSPSNKVTEKGKDVELRCDPISGHTALYWYRQSLGQGLEFLIYFQGNSAPDKSGLPSDRFSAERTGGSVSTLTIQRTQQEDSAVYLCASSSDSLIYEQYFGPGTRLTVT.

This clone was found once. The gene calls are TRBV7-1 and TRBJ1-5, with 8 positions matching TRBD1. TRBV7-1 is noted as an ORF with a role that remains uncertain. V shed 3 bases and J 4 bases; nucleotides not matched to a gene: 5. This CDR3 has 15 amino acids. The CDR3 here is CASSSDRAPNQPQHF. The DNA for the CDR3 is TGTGCCAGCAGCTCGGACAGGGCACCAAATCAGCCCCAGCATTTT.

This chain uses TRBV6-1 with TRBJ1-5, with 7 bases matching TRBD1. The J segment lost 4 bases and the V segment lost 10 bases, leaving 4 bases of the junction unmatched. This CDR3 comprises 12 residues. Germline assignment: CDR1 MNHNS and CDR2 SASEGT. The CDR3 is CATHRGNQPQHF. For the CDR3, the DNA is TGTGCCACCCACAGGGGAAATCAGCCCCAGCATTTT.

V gene TRBV19 combines with J gene TRBJ2-1, with a weak D call TRBD2 (5 bases). Trimming pared 1 base from V and 11 bases from J, leaving 15 bases between. This CDR3 has 14 residues. Germline CDR1 LNHDA, CDR2 SQIVND (reference sequence). CDR3 sequence (DNA): TGTGCCAGTAGTATAGCAGGTAGAGGGCCCCAGCAGTTCTTC. Encoded protein: CASSIAGRGPQQFF.

V and J are TRBV11-3 and TRBJ1-1; D unclear. The germline V and J ends were trimmed by 5 bases and 3 bases, with 16 bases remaining between them. The CDR3 spans 15 residues. CDR1 SGHNT and CDR2 YENEEA come from the germline V gene. The CDR3 DNA is TGTGCCAGCAGCAGTCGTAGGGCGGCGGACACTGAAGCTTTCTTT. Residues: CASSSRRAADTEAFF. The full variable domain, rest sourced from reference TRBV11-3 and TRBJ1-1, is EAGVVQSPRYKIIEKKQPVAFWCNPISGHNTLYWYLQNLGQGPELLIRYENEEAVDDSQLPKDRFSAERLKGVDSTLKIQPAELGDSAVYLCASSSRRAADTEAFFGQGTRLTVV.

The chain uses TRBV27 and TRBJ1-2, with unresolved D. V gave up 10 bases and J gave up 1 base, with 10 bases separating them. Germline V lookup: CDR1 MNHEY, CDR2 SMNVEV (reference sequence). The CDR3 is 12 amino acids. CDR3 protein: CATRHLNYGYTF. The CDR3 DNA reads TGTGCCACCCGACACCTTAACTATGGCTACACCTTC.

The rearrangement joins TRBV11-3 to TRBJ2-2; TRBD2 might be the D (6 bases). Germline CDR1 reads SGHNT; CDR2 reads YENEEA. The CDR3 loop spans 14 amino acids. Trimming shortened V by 6 bases and J by 4 bases, and 12 bases separated the two germline ends. The CDR3 sequence is CASRIAGGTGELFF. DNA of the CDR3: TGTGCCAGCAGGATCGCCGGGGGCACCGGGGAGCTGTTTTTT.

V gene TRBV18 combines with J gene TRBJ2-5; the match to TRBD2 covers 10 bases. The CDR3 sequence is 15 residues long. CDR1 and CDR2 (germline): KGHSH, LQKENI. Trimming removed 1 base from V and 1 base from J; junction bases left unmatched: 0. The DNA for the CDR3 is TGTGCCAGCTCACCACGGACTAGCGGCCAAGAGACCCAGTACTTC. Residues: CASSPRTSGQETQYF.

The V gene is TRBV10-1, the J gene TRBJ1-4; D gene uncertain. The CDR3 sequence is 15 residues long. Trimming pared 6 bases from V and 8 bases from J, leaving 19 bases between. Germline CDR1 WNHNN, CDR2 SYGVQD (reference sequence). The CDR3 here is CASSDGPNSGEKLFF. The CDR3 DNA reads as TGCGCCAGCAGCGATGGGCCGAACTCTGGGGAAAAACTGTTTTTT.

The V gene is TRBV5-1, the J gene TRBJ2-7, with D maybe TRBD2 (6 bases). CDR1 and CDR2 from the germline V gene are SGHRS and YFSETQ. The CDR3 has 18 residues. V lost 5 bases, J lost 4 bases, and 28 bases lay in between. The CDR3 protein is CASRKRTGPLGRSYEQYF. As DNA, the CDR3 is TGCGCCAGCAGAAAAAGGACCGGGCCCTTAGGGAGGTCGTACGAGCAGTACTTC. Full variable domain (remainder filled in from reference TRBV5-1 and TRBJ2-7): KAGVTQTPRYLIKTRGQQVTLSCSPISGHRSVSWYQQTPGQGLQFLFEYFSETQRNKGNFPGRFSGRQFSNSRSEMNVSTLELGDSALYLCASRKRTGPLGRSYEQYFGPGTRLTVT.

This rearrangement joins TRBV2 to TRBJ1-4, with 9 positions matching TRBD1. Germline values: CDR1 SNHLY, CDR2 FYNNEI. V lost 8 bases and J lost 4; bases outside the gene matches: 2. This CDR3 has 13 residues. The CDR3: CASGQGINEKLFF. The DNA for the CDR3 is TGTGCCAGCGGACAGGGGATTAATGAAAAACTGTTTTTT.

V usage is TRBV5-1 and J usage is TRBJ2-7, with D possibly TRBD2 on 6 matching bases. Deletions cut 3 bases from V and 7 bases from J, with 11 bases between. The germline gives CDR1 SGHRS, CDR2 YFSETQ. The CDR3 spans 12 residues. CDR3 sequence: CASSSPGGEQYF. As DNA, the CDR3 is TGCGCCAGCAGCTCTCCCGGGGGAGAGCAGTACTTC.

This chain joins TRBV7-2 and TRBJ2-1; D might be TRBD2 (5 bases). The CDR3 covers 16 residues. CDR1 and CDR2 (germline): SGHTA, FQGNSA. V gave up 2 bases and J gave up 4 bases, with 15 bases separating them. This CDR3 is CASSLSGSGGYNEQFF. CDR3 sequence (DNA): TGTGCCAGCAGCTTATCTGGGAGCGGAGGTTACAATGAGCAGTTCTTC.

The chain couples TRBV5-4 to TRBJ2-7; maybe TRBD2 (6 bases). Trimming shortened V by 0 bases and J by 0 bases, and 10 bases separated the two germline ends. This CDR3 has 15 residues. Germline V gene lookup returns CDR1 SGHNT and CDR2 YYREEE (reference sequence). CDR3 residues: CASSLGGESSYEQYF. CDR3 nucleotides: TGTGCCAGCAGCTTGGGCGGGGAAAGCTCCTACGAGCAGTACTTC.

The J gene is TRBJ2-1, the V gene TRBV4-3; D call uncertain. V lost 1 base and J lost 10, with 11 bases in between. Germline loops: CDR1 LGHNA, CDR2 YSLEER. The CDR3 is 13 residues long. The CDR3 loop is CASSQGPFWEQFF. The CDR3 DNA reads as TGCGCCAGCAGCCAAGGTCCATTTTGGGAGCAGTTCTTC.